The next 25 T cell receptor beta chains were all read from a single sample in a study of blood T cell repertoires in COVID-19. The data were produced by immunoSEQ multiplex PCR, yet TCRdb's version contains in-frame clones alone and is incomplete. The sample contains approximately 30,000 clones, about 78% of which appear only once. The specimen sequenced was peripheral blood. The receptor source for this set is an older woman with acute or convalescent COVID-19.

The chain has TRBV24-1 and TRBJ1-5, with unresolved D. The CDR3 is made up of 14 amino acids. Trimming stripped 4 bases from V and 3 bases from J, with 9 bases between. CDR1 and CDR2 (germline): KGHDR, SFDVKD. The DNA of the CDR3 is TGTGCCACCAGTGACTCTCTTCCCAATCAGCCCCAGCATTTT. Amino acids: CATSDSLPNQPQHF.

The chain has TRBV28 and TRBJ1-6; TRBD1 is a possible D gene (6 bases). The CDR3 loop spans 14 amino acids. The V gene's germline CDR1 is MDHEN and CDR2 SYDVKM. V lost 6 bases and J 5 bases, leaving 11 bases between the germline ends. CDR3 in DNA: TGTGCCAGCAGAGCAGGGGCGAATAATTCACCCCTCCACTTT. Translation: CASRAGANNSPLHF.

J is TRBJ2-5 and V is TRBV4-1; maybe TRBD2 (6 bases). V was shortened by 0 bases and J by 1 base, with 18 bases between the two germline ends. The CDR3 totals 18 residues. Germline-derived CDR1 and CDR2 are MGHRA and YSYEKL. This CDR3 reads CASSQDGVGGTLQETQYF. The CDR3 DNA reads TGCGCCAGCAGCCAAGATGGTGTCGGGGGAACCCTCCAAGAGACCCAGTACTTC.

This chain connects TRBV2 to TRBJ2-3, with 10 bases lining up with TRBD2. The germline V gene encodes CDR1 SNHLY and CDR2 FYNNEI. The ends lost 0 bases at V and 4 bases at J; junction bases unmatched: 7. This CDR3 contains 17 residues. The CDR3 here is CASSEAAGLALPDTQYF. CDR3 in DNA: TGTGCCAGCAGTGAAGCGGCGGGACTAGCGTTGCCAGATACGCAGTATTTT.

The genes are TRBV2 and TRBJ2-7, with 7 positions matching TRBD1. Germline values: CDR1 SNHLY, CDR2 FYNNEI. With 1 base clipped from V and 2 bases from J, the junction kept 2 bases outside the gene matches. There are 14 residues in the CDR3. The chain's CDR3 is CASSEERGPYEQYF. The CDR3 bases are TGTGCCAGCAGTGAAGAAAGGGGGCCCTACGAGCAGTACTTC.

The V and J genes are TRBV10-3 and TRBJ2-3, with 10 bases lining up with TRBD2. The CDR3 covers 16 residues. V gave up 6 bases and J gave up 2 bases; unmatched junction bases: 8. The germline V gene encodes CDR1 ENHRY and CDR2 SYGVKD. CDR3 loop: CAISAGTSDHTDTQYF. In DNA, the CDR3 is TGTGCCATCAGCGCCGGGACTAGCGACCACACAGATACGCAGTATTTT.

The V and J genes are TRBV5-3 and TRBJ1-1; weak D call: TRBD1 (5 bases). TRBV5-3 belongs to the ORF category, with a function that is uncertain. V was cut by 1 base and J by 3 bases, with 7 bases left in between. This CDR3 spans 13 amino acids. This CDR3 is CARSLRGYTEAFF. The CDR3 bases are TGTGCCAGAAGCTTGAGGGGTTACACTGAAGCTTTCTTT.

CDR3 in amino acids: CASGFGQGGISGANVLTF. DNA of the CDR3: TGTGCTAGTGGTTTCGGCCAGGGGGGAATCTCTGGGGCCAACGTCCTGACTTTC. The chain couples TRBV12-5 to TRBJ2-6; tentative D call: TRBD1 (7 bases). V shed 3 bases and J shed 0 bases, with 15 bases lying between them. Germline assignment: CDR1 LGHNT and CDR2 FRNRAP. The CDR3 runs to 18 residues.

This chain uses TRBV11-2 with TRBJ2-3; the match to TRBD2 covers 10 bases. Germline trimming cut 4 bases from V and 0 bases from J; bases unmatched to any gene: 7. Germline V gives CDR1 SGHAT, CDR2 FQNNGV. The CDR3 is made up of 17 amino acids. The CDR3 sequence: CASSSSSGGASTDTQYF. CDR3 DNA sequence: TGTGCCAGCAGCTCCTCTAGCGGGGGCGCTAGCACAGATACGCAGTATTTT.

The CDR3 DNA sequence: TGTGCCAGCTCACCATACGATACCACAGGTGAAGCTTTCTTT. Amino acid sequence: CASSPYDTTGEAFF. This chain connects TRBV18 to TRBJ1-1; a possible D gene is TRBD1 (5 bases). The CDR3 has 14 residues. V was shortened by 2 bases and J by 7 bases, with 14 bases between the two germline ends. CDR1 and CDR2 (germline): KGHSH, LQKENI.

The chain has TRBV19 and TRBJ2-4, with D perhaps TRBD2 (7 bases). Looked up from germline, CDR1 is LNHDA and CDR2 is SQIVND (reference sequence). Trimming shortened V by 3 bases and J by 7 bases, and 13 bases separated the two germline ends. The CDR3 covers 14 residues. CDR3 protein: CASSIRGAWNIQYF. For the CDR3, the DNA is TGTGCCAGTAGTATCCGGGGGGCCTGGAACATTCAGTACTTC. The entire variable domain, with the rest obtained from reference TRBV19 and TRBJ2-4, is as follows: DGGITQSPKYLFRKEGQNVTLSCEQNLNHDAMYWYRQDPGQGLRLIYYSQIVNDFQKGDIAEGYSVSREKKESFPLTVTSAQKNPTAFYLCASSIRGAWNIQYFGAGTRLSVL.

The sample holds a few counts of this clone. The chain employs TRBV27 and TRBJ1-2; 7 bases are shared with TRBD1. Germline loops: CDR1 MNHEY, CDR2 SMNVEV (reference sequence). V shed 6 bases and J 5 bases; nucleotides not matched to a gene: 15. The CDR3 extends over 16 amino acids. The CDR3 DNA is TGTGCCAGCAGCCCCAATCAGGGGGACGTCTCTTATGGCTACACCTTC. This translates into CASSPNQGDVSYGYTF.

This clone has only a few counts. The rearrangement links TRBV6-1 to TRBJ1-5; 8 bases line up with TRBD1. CDR1 is MNHNS and CDR2 is SASEGT in the germline V gene. The CDR3 spans 15 residues. The trim removed 3 bases at V and 1 base at J, leaving 2 bases unmatched. This CDR3 reads CASSDQGASNQPQHF. The CDR3 nucleotides read TGTGCCAGCAGTGACCAGGGGGCGAGCAATCAGCCCCAGCATTTT.

V is TRBV7-9 and J is TRBJ1-3; 10 nucleotides align to TRBD1. J gave up 4 bases and V 2 bases, and 5 bases lay outside the gene matches. There are 16 residues in the CDR3. The germline V gene has CDR1 SEHNR and CDR2 FQNEAQ (reference sequence). CDR3 amino acids: CASSLSGTGDGNTIYF. The CDR3 coding sequence is TGTGCCAGCAGCTTAAGCGGGACAGGGGACGGAAACACCATATATTTT.

V is TRBV10-3 and J is TRBJ1-5, with D maybe TRBD1 (5 bases). Trimming took off 6 bases at V and 5 bases at J, with 14 bases between the two ends. CDR1 and CDR2 from the germline V gene are ENHRY and SYGVKD. The CDR3 covers 14 residues. The CDR3 nucleotides are TGTGCCATCAGCGGCCGGCAGGGTGATCAGCCCCAGCATTTT. This sequence encodes CAISGRQGDQPQHF.

J is TRBJ2-3 and V is TRBV9, with 9 bases lining up with TRBD2. Trimming cost V 2 bases and J 2 bases; bases outside gene matches: 6. The CDR3 extends over 16 amino acids. Germline CDR1 SGDLS, CDR2 YYNGEE. CDR3 protein: CASSVLAGSATDTQYF. In DNA form, the CDR3 reads TGTGCCAGCAGCGTGCTAGCGGGGAGCGCCACAGATACGCAGTATTTT.

This chain joins TRBV6-5 and TRBJ1-1; D gene ambiguous. Trimming cost V 6 bases and J 0 bases, with 11 bases left between them. This CDR3 contains 14 residues. Germline CDR1 MNHEY, CDR2 SVGAGI. DNA of the CDR3: TGTGCCAGCAGAGCTACTTTTATGAACACTGAAGCTTTCTTT. Its protein product is CASRATFMNTEAFF.

The V gene is TRBV5-6, the J gene TRBJ2-3, with D possibly matching TRBD2 (8 bases). The CDR3 sequence is 17 residues long. V gave up 3 bases and J gave up 2 bases, with 19 bases separating them. Germline V lookup: CDR1 SGHDT, CDR2 YYEEEE. CDR3 in amino acids: CASSSPREGANTDTQYF. CDR3 coding DNA: TGTGCCAGCAGCTCACCCCGGGAGGGGGCGAACACAGATACGCAGTATTTT.

Turning to this clone: The junction does not match germline at one end; this may be a read error. The chain couples TRBV9 to TRBJ1-2; unclear D gene. The CDR3 totals 12 residues. Germline loops: CDR1 SGDLS, CDR2 YYNGEE. The CDR3 sequence: CASSVTNFGYTF. For the CDR3, the DNA is TGTGCCAGCAGCGTCACCAACTTTGGCTACACCTTC.

The V and J genes are TRBV9 and TRBJ2-3; 8 positions agree with TRBD2. This CDR3 spans 17 amino acids. The V and J ends lost 0 bases and 2 bases, in that order; junction bases with no gene match: 8. Germline lookup yields CDR1 SGDLS and CDR2 YYNGEE. This CDR3 is CASSVDEAGANTDTQYF. The DNA for the CDR3 is TGTGCCAGCAGCGTAGATGAAGCGGGGGCCAACACAGATACGCAGTATTTT.

The chain joins TRBV3-1 (or the pseudogene TRBV3-2) to TRBJ1-5; D is possibly TRBD1 (5 bases). Per germline, CDR1 LGHDT and CDR2 YNNKEL (reference sequence). The CDR3 spans 14 residues. V lost 0 bases to trimming and J lost 6 bases, with 9 bases between them. The CDR3 reads CASSQDKGFQPQHF. Here the CDR3 DNA reads TGTGCCAGCAGCCAAGATAAGGGGTTTCAGCCCCAGCATTTT.

This clone occurred once. The chain uses TRBV7-9 and TRBJ1-1, with D maybe TRBD1 (5 bases). Germline V lookup: CDR1 SEHNR, CDR2 FQNEAQ (reference sequence). The CDR3 has 13 amino acids. V lost 1 base and J lost 5, with 8 bases in between. The CDR3 DNA sequence: TGTGCCAGCAGCTTAGAAGGGGCAACTGAAGCTTTCTTT. Translated: CASSLEGATEAFF.

This clone appeared a few times. J is TRBJ2-7 and V is TRBV7-9; 7 nucleotides line up with TRBD1. The ends lost 8 bases at V and 6 bases at J; junction bases unmatched: 7. This CDR3 has 12 residues. Germline V gene sequence: CDR1 SEHNR, CDR2 FQNEAQ (reference sequence). The CDR3 here is CASGTGAGEQYF. The CDR3, as DNA: TGTGCCAGCGGCACAGGGGCCGGCGAGCAGTACTTC.

CDR3 DNA sequence: TGTGCCAGCTCACCGGCAGGGGCTAAGAAAGAGACCCAGTACTTC. Translating gives CASSPAGAKKETQYF. The chain couples TRBV18 to TRBJ2-5; D may be TRBD1 (6 bases). V lost 3 bases and J 3 bases, leaving 14 bases between the germline ends. The CDR3 extends over 15 amino acids. Germline V gives CDR1 KGHSH, CDR2 LQKENI.

This clone ranks as medium-sized. This chain connects TRBV19 to TRBJ1-5; TRBD1 agrees at 7 bases. The CDR3 totals 17 residues. J gave up 2 bases and V 0 bases, and 7 bases lay outside the gene matches. Looked up from germline, CDR1 is LNHDA and CDR2 is SQIVND (reference sequence). The chain's CDR3 is CASSIDRSGQRNQPQHF. The CDR3, as DNA: TGTGCCAGTAGTATAGATCGTTCGGGACAGCGCAATCAGCCCCAGCATTTT. The whole variable domain, filled in from reference TRBV19 and TRBJ1-5, reads DGGITQSPKYLFRKEGQNVTLSCEQNLNHDAMYWYRQDPGQGLRLIYYSQIVNDFQKGDIAEGYSVSREKKESFPLTVTSAQKNPTAFYLCASSIDRSGQRNQPQHFGDGTRLSIL.